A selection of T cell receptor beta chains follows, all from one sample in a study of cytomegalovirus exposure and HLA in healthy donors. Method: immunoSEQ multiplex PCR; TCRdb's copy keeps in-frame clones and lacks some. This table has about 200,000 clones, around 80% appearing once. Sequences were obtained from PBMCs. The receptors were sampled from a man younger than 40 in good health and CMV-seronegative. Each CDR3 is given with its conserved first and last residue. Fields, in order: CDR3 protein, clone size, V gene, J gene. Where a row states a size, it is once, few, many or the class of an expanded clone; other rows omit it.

CDR3: CASSKRGTGNNSPLHF
size: -
V: TRBV21-1
J: TRBJ1-6

CDR3: CASSPQAGSGTDTQYF
size: -
V: TRBV18
J: TRBJ2-3

CDR3: CASTAAGKTDTQYF
size: -
V: TRBV6-1
J: TRBJ2-3

CDR3: CSVRTGGYEQYF
size: -
V: TRBV29-1
J: TRBJ2-7

CDR3: CASSGRVGRNTGELFF
size: -
V: TRBV2
J: TRBJ2-2

CDR3: CASLSLDRGSSGNTIYF
size: -
V: TRBV19
J: TRBJ1-3

CDR3: CATSQTETNEKLFF
size: many
V: TRBV10-2
J: TRBJ1-4

CDR3: CASTRLAGGTDTQYF
size: once
V: TRBV5-1
J: TRBJ2-3

CDR3: CASRTSGGDYEQYF
size: -
V: TRBV10-2
J: TRBJ2-7

CDR3: CASARNEQYF
size: few
V: TRBV2
J: TRBJ2-7